This T cell receptor beta chain derives from a study of persistence of HIV-infected CD4 T cells. Overlapping HIV-1 Gag 15-mer peptides at 0.95 to 1 ug per peptide per mL were used. CD40L-negative CD69-negative CD45RO-high memory CD4+ T cells were sorted as populations depleted of antigen-responding cells. Anti-CD28/CD49d costimulation, CD40-blocking antibody and enfuvirtide were given to CD8-depleted PBMCs for about 19 hours. This was the immunoSEQ version 4 assay in survey mode. TCRdb's table, derived via immunoSEQ multiplex PCR, lists solely in-frame clones and lacks some. In the table there are 35,000 to 45,000 clones, more than 75% of which are singletons. CDR1 is SGDLS, CDR2 YYNGEE, per germline. The junction had 13 bases not matched to a gene; V was cut back by 3 bases and J by 7 bases. This CDR3 is 17 amino acids long. This clone appeared a few times. Its matching antigen is unknown.

This TCR was sampled from an adult with HIV. The donor label of this sample is uncertain. This material consisted of cultured CD4+ T cells from PBMCs, taken from a patient who received antiretroviral therapy. The rearrangement links TRBV9 to TRBJ1-6; the match to TRBD1 covers 7 bases. CDR3 region: CASSETEGAGGNSPLHF. The CDR3 DNA reads TGTGCCAGCAGCGAAACGGAGGGGGCAGGCGGGAATTCACCCCTCCACTTT.